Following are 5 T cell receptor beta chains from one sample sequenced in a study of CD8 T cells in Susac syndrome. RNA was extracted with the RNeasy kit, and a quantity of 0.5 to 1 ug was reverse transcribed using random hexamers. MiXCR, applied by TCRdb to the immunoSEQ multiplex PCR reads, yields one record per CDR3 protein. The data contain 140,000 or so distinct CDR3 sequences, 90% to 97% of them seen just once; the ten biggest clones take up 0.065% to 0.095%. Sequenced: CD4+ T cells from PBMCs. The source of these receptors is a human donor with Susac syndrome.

The CDR3 loop is CASSHLELAQSIQYF. The CDR3 bases are TGCGCCAGCAGCCATCTCGAGCTGGCCCAAAGCATTCAGTACTTC. The rearrangement uses TRBV4-1 and TRBJ2-4; D not certain. The CDR3 runs 15 residues. Per germline, CDR1 MGHRA and CDR2 YSYEKL. V was clipped by 3 bases and J by 9 bases, with 18 bases between them.

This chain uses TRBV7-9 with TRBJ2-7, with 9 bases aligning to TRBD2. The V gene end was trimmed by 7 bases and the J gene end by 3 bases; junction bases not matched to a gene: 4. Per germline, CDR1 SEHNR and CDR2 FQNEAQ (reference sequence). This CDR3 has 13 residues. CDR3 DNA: TGTGCCAGCAACCGAGCGGGGGGCTACGAGCAGTACTTC. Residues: CASNRAGGYEQYF.

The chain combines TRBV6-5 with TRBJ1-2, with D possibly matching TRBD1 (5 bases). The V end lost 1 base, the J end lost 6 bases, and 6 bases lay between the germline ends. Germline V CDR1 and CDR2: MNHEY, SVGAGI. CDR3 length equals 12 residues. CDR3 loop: CASSYWGDGYTF. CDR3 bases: TGTGCCAGCAGTTACTGGGGGGATGGCTACACCTTC.

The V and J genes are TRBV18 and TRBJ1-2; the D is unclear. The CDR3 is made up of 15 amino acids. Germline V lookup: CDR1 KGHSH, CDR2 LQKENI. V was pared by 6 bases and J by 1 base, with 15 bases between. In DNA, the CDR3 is TGTGCCAGCTCCCCATTGGAGGACCATAACTATGGCTACACCTTC. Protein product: CASSPLEDHNYGYTF.

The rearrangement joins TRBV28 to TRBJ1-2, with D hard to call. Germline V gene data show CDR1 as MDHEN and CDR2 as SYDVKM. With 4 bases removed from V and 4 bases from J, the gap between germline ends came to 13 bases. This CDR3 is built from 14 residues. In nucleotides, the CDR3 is TGTGCCAGCAGTTCTGTAAGGAAAGGCTATGGCTACACCTTC. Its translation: CASSSVRKGYGYTF.